These 19 T cell receptor beta chains were all obtained from the same sample, sequenced in a study of CD8 T cells in Susac syndrome. Reverse transcription of roughly 0.45 to 1 ug RNA was performed with random hexamers. TCRdb processed the immunoSEQ multiplex PCR reads anew with MiXCR; each CDR3 protein has one entry. The sample includes approximately 130,000 distinct CDR3 sequences, 85% to 95% of them seen just once. The specimen sequenced was CD4+ T cells from PBMCs. The receptors originated from a human donor in good health.

The chain employs TRBV6-2 or TRBV6-3 and TRBJ2-2; 7 bases agree with TRBD1. The V segment lost 5 bases and the J segment 6 bases; nucleotides outside the gene matches: 6. The CDR3 loop spans 14 amino acids. CDR1 is MNHEY and CDR2 is SVGEGT in the germline V gene. The CDR3 region is CASSQDRVPGELFF. CDR3 DNA sequence: TGTGCCAGCAGTCAAGACAGGGTTCCCGGGGAGCTGTTTTTT.

This sequence joins TRBV5-1 and TRBJ2-1, with D unresolved. The CDR3 is made up of 13 amino acids. The ends were cut back, 0 bases at V and 6 bases at J, with 7 bases in the middle. Germline CDR1 reads SGHRS; CDR2 reads YFSETQ. CDR3 bases: TGCGCCAGCAGCTTGGGGTGGGGCAATGAGCAGTTCTTC. It specifies CASSLGWGNEQFF.

The chain couples TRBV4-1 to TRBJ1-1, with D unclear. There are 13 residues in the CDR3. Germline V gene sequence: CDR1 MGHRA, CDR2 YSYEKL. V dropped 0 bases and J dropped 0 bases, with 2 bases sitting between them. In DNA form, the CDR3 reads TGCGCCAGCAGCCAAGACCTGAACACTGAAGCTTTCTTT. As protein: CASSQDLNTEAFF.

The chain uses TRBV18 and TRBJ2-2, with D maybe TRBD1 (6 bases). CDR3 length: 15 residues. Germline CDR1 KGHSH, CDR2 LQKENI. V lost 5 bases and J lost 5, with 15 bases in between. CDR3 amino acids: CASSVTTGRTGELFF. The CDR3 nucleotides are TGTGCCAGCTCAGTAACAACAGGGCGAACCGGGGAGCTGTTTTTT.

V and J are TRBV12-3 or TRBV12-4 and TRBJ1-2; 7 bases are a match to TRBD1. This CDR3 spans 14 amino acids. Germline trimming cut 2 bases from V and 2 bases from J; bases unmatched to any gene: 2. The CDR3 protein is CASSLRDSNYGYTF. DNA of the CDR3: TGTGCCAGCAGTTTAAGGGACAGCAACTATGGCTACACCTTC.

The rearrangement links TRBV7-2 to TRBJ2-5, with 10 bases aligning to TRBD2. Germline values: CDR1 SGHTA, CDR2 FQGNSA. With V trimmed by 1 base and J by 6 bases, 5 bases remained unmatched. CDR3 length equals 15 residues. Here the CDR3 DNA reads TGTGCCAGCAGCTTAGAGGGGACTAGCGTACAGACCCAGTACTTC. Translation: CASSLEGTSVQTQYF.

CDR3 in amino acids: CSGRKGTSGGDTQYF. As DNA, the CDR3 is TGCAGCGGCCGCAAGGGGACTAGCGGGGGGGATACGCAGTATTTT. The chain recombines TRBV29-1 with TRBJ2-3; 15 bases map to TRBD2. V dropped 7 bases and J dropped 6; count of bases not matched to a gene: 8. CDR3 length: 15 residues. The germline V gene encodes CDR1 SQVTM and CDR2 ANQGSEA.

The chain carries TRBV29-1 and TRBJ1-1, with 9 bases that match TRBD1. The trim removed 4 bases at V and 1 base at J, leaving 1 base unmatched. CDR1 is SQVTM, CDR2 ANQGSEA, per germline. There are 13 residues in the CDR3. The CDR3 nucleotides are TGCAGCGTTGGGACAGGGGAGAACACTGAAGCTTTCTTT. Translation gives CSVGTGENTEAFF.

The rearrangement uses TRBV9 and TRBJ2-7; D ambiguous. V gave up 0 bases and J gave up 3 bases, with 16 bases separating them. Germline V CDR1 and CDR2: SGDLS, YYNGEE. The CDR3 consists of 16 residues. CDR3 DNA: TGTGCCAGCAGCGTAGATTCCGGCCTTAACTTCTACGAGCAGTACTTC. Its protein is CASSVDSGLNFYEQYF.

In the case of this clonotype: The junction departs from germline at one end; a sequencing error may be responsible. The V and J genes are TRBV2 and TRBJ1-1; 8 nucleotides align to TRBD1. Germline V gives CDR1 SNHLY, CDR2 FYNNEI. CDR3 length: 15 amino acids. CDR3 residues: CAGSELPGGDTEAFF. Written as DNA, the CDR3 is TGTGCCGGCAGTGAGTTACCAGGGGGCGACACTGAAGCTTTCTTT.

The V call is TRBV19, the J call TRBJ2-2, with 8 bases identical to TRBD2. This CDR3 contains 16 residues. V lost 1 base and J lost 2; bases outside the gene matches: 3. Germline CDR1 is LNHDA and CDR2 is SQIVND (reference sequence). Here the CDR3 reads CASSIGAGGNTGELFF. The CDR3 nucleotides read TGTGCCAGTAGTATAGGGGCGGGAGGTAACACCGGGGAGCTGTTTTTT.

V usage is TRBV6-2 or TRBV6-3 and J usage is TRBJ2-1; TRBD1 or TRBD2 may be the D gene (6 bases each). Trimming pared 0 bases from V and 10 bases from J, leaving 19 bases between. Per germline, CDR1 MNHEY and CDR2 SVGEGT. The CDR3 runs 16 residues. This CDR3 reads CASSYSASGLGGEQFF. The CDR3 nucleotides are TGTGCCAGCAGTTACTCGGCCAGCGGGCTGGGGGGCGAGCAGTTCTTC.

The chain combines TRBV9 with TRBJ1-3; no clear D gene. V gave up 1 base and J gave up 0 bases, with 5 bases separating them. The CDR3 contains 14 residues. Germline CDR1 is SGDLS and CDR2 is YYNGEE. This chain's CDR3 is CASSVTTSGNTIYF. The DNA of the CDR3 is TGTGCCAGCAGCGTAACCACCTCTGGAAACACCATATATTTT. The full variable domain, in which reference TRBV9 and TRBJ1-3 provide the parts outside the CDR3, is DSGVTQTPKHLITATGQRVTLRCSPRSGDLSVYWYQQSLDQGLQFLIQYYNGEERAKGNILERFSAQQFPDLHSELNLSSLELGDSALYFCASSVTTSGNTIYFGEGSWLTVV.

A word on this clonotype: At one of its ends the junction is not consistent with the germline gene, which may arise from a read error. This sequence joins TRBV7-2 and TRBJ1-2, with 7 bases identical to TRBD1. CDR1 and CDR2 from the germline V gene are SGHTA and FQGNSA. The CDR3 runs 13 residues. The CDR3 DNA sequence: TGTGCCAGCAGCACTCCGGGACAGCCCTTCGACTCCTTC. Amino acids: CASSTPGQPFDSF.

This chain joins TRBV20-1 and TRBJ2-1; D possibly matches TRBD1 or TRBD2 (5 bases each). This CDR3 comprises 13 residues. CDR1 and CDR2 from the germline V gene are DFQATT and SNEGSKA (reference sequence). V was pared by 4 bases and J by 5 bases, with 12 bases between. CDR3 sequence: CSATGRKNNEQFF. The CDR3, as DNA: TGCAGTGCTACGGGACGGAAGAACAATGAGCAGTTCTTC.

The chain recombines TRBV7-3 with TRBJ2-3; D is uncertain. Germline CDR1 SGHTA, CDR2 FQGTGA. Trimming took off 3 bases at V and 4 bases at J, with 11 bases between the two ends. The CDR3 loop spans 14 amino acids. CDR3 DNA: TGTGCCAGCAGCTTCCTTCCCCAGCCAGATACGCAGTATTTT. Its translation: CASSFLPQPDTQYF.

The rearrangement links TRBV5-1 to TRBJ2-2; D not certain. The V and J ends lost 8 bases and 0 bases respectively, with 11 bases between them. The CDR3 loop spans 14 amino acids. The V gene's germline CDR1 is SGHRS and CDR2 YFSETQ. The CDR3 DNA follows: TGCGCCAGTAAGACATCCGCGAACACCGGGGAGCTGTTTTTT. Its protein is CASKTSANTGELFF.

The chain employs TRBV5-1 and TRBJ1-3; TRBD1 matches 9 bases. Germline V lookup: CDR1 SGHRS, CDR2 YFSETQ. CDR3 length: 20 residues. Trimming cost V 0 bases and J 0 bases; bases outside gene matches: 13. In DNA form, the CDR3 reads TGCGCCAGCAGCTTGGCGCCGACAGGGGGACCGGGGCACTCTGGAAACACCATATATTTT. The encoded protein is CASSLAPTGGPGHSGNTIYF.

The rearrangement joins TRBV11-2 to TRBJ2-2; 8 nucleotides agree with TRBD2. From germline, CDR1 is SGHAT and CDR2 FQNNGV. The CDR3 loop spans 15 amino acids. After removal of 8 bases from V and 3 bases from J, the junction contained 8 bases not matched to a gene. The CDR3 spells CASRPGGVYTGELFF. The CDR3, as DNA: TGTGCCAGCCGCCCCGGGGGGGTCTACACCGGGGAGCTGTTTTTT.